A single sample is the source of the 25 T cell receptor beta chains below, sequenced in a study of CD4 T cells in relation to SARS-CoV-2 and coronaviruses. Profiled with immunoSEQ multiplex PCR; TCRdb holds only in-frame clones, not every one. The data contain about 56,000 clones, roughly 94% of them singletons. The material sequenced was naive CD4+ T cells from PBMCs. Subset given: naive CD4+ T cells isolated by negative enrichment. The receptors originated from an adult with COVID-19.

The chain is built from TRBV6-6 and TRBJ1-1, with D maybe TRBD1 (6 bases). Per germline, CDR1 MNHNY and CDR2 SVGAGI (reference sequence). With 3 bases removed from V and 4 bases from J, the gap between germline ends came to 15 bases. The length of the CDR3 is 15 residues. Here the CDR3 DNA reads TGTGCCAGCAGTTATGGGGGCGTAGGGGGCACTGAAGCTTTCTTT. Protein: CASSYGGVGGTEAFF.

In nucleotides, the CDR3 is TGTGCCAGCAGTTACCCGGGGGGAGGGAACACTGAAGCTTTCTTT. As protein: CASSYPGGGNTEAFF. V and J are TRBV6-5 and TRBJ1-1, with D perhaps TRBD1 (5 bases). Trimming removed 2 bases from V and 1 base from J, with 11 bases in between. The CDR3 sequence is 15 residues long. CDR1 is MNHEY and CDR2 is SVGAGI in the germline V gene.

The chain combines TRBV30 with TRBJ2-5; 8 bases fit TRBD2. This CDR3 is built from 14 residues. In germline, CDR1 is GTSNPN, CDR2 SVGIG (reference sequence). Unmatched junction bases numbered 4, after V lost 0 bases and J lost 4 bases. CDR3 coding DNA: TGTGCCTGGAGTGTACGGGGGGGCCGAGAGACCCAGTACTTC. This encodes CAWSVRGGRETQYF.

The chain is built from TRBV6-5 and TRBJ2-3; 7 bases map to TRBD1. Germline assignment: CDR1 MNHEY and CDR2 SVGAGI. The V segment lost 6 bases and the J segment 4 bases; nucleotides outside the gene matches: 4. The CDR3 spans 13 residues. In DNA, the CDR3 is TGTGCCAGCAGCCGACAGGGTCCAGATACGCAGTATTTT. As protein: CASSRQGPDTQYF.

J is TRBJ2-7 and V is TRBV7-9; 7 bases are shared with TRBD2. V shed 5 bases, J shed 0 bases, and the junction held 7 bases outside the gene matches. Germline V gene sequence: CDR1 SEHNR, CDR2 FQNEAQ (reference sequence). This CDR3 comprises 15 residues. CDR3 amino acids: CASSPRGGSSYEQYF. The CDR3 bases are TGTGCCAGCAGCCCCCGCGGGGGTAGCTCCTACGAGCAGTACTTC.

J is TRBJ2-7 and V is TRBV2; D ambiguous. The CDR3 extends over 13 amino acids. Germline CDR1 and CDR2: SNHLY and FYNNEI. The ends were cut back, 1 base at V and 6 bases at J, with 10 bases in the middle. The CDR3 protein is CASSEVGGGEQYF. CDR3 DNA: TGTGCCAGCAGTGAAGTAGGCGGCGGCGAGCAGTACTTC.

The chain couples TRBV18 to TRBJ2-2; possible D gene TRBD1, 5 bases. Trimming removed 6 bases at V and 1 base at J, with 12 bases between. The CDR3 totals 15 residues. Germline loops: CDR1 KGHSH, CDR2 LQKENI. In nucleotides, the CDR3 is TGTGCCAGCTCCCCAACAACAGGGAACACCGGGGAGCTGTTTTTT. Protein sequence: CASSPTTGNTGELFF.

The chain couples TRBV5-3 to TRBJ2-7; the match to TRBD2 covers 7 bases. TRBV5-3 is annotated as an ORF whose role is uncertain. The length of the CDR3 is 13 residues. Trimming cost V 9 bases and J 4 bases; bases outside gene matches: 10. For the CDR3, the DNA is TGTGCCAACGGGCAGCGGGATCGGTACGAGCAGTACTTC. The encoded protein is CANGQRDRYEQYF.

This rearrangement joins TRBV2 to TRBJ1-5; a weak D match, TRBD1 (6 bases). Looked up from germline, CDR1 is SNHLY and CDR2 is FYNNEI. CDR3 length: 13 residues. V was clipped by 6 bases and J by 7 bases, with 13 bases between them. The CDR3 sequence: CASSDQGSQPQHF. CDR3 nucleotide sequence: TGTGCCAGCAGCGACCAGGGGAGCCAGCCCCAGCATTTT.

The V and J genes are TRBV9 and TRBJ1-1; the D gene is possibly TRBD1 (5 bases). The germline V gene has CDR1 SGDLS and CDR2 YYNGEE. This CDR3 contains 13 residues. V gave up 0 bases and J gave up 3 bases, with 6 bases separating them. This CDR3 is CASSVGGDTEAFF. The CDR3 region has the DNA TGTGCCAGCAGCGTAGGGGGGGACACTGAAGCTTTCTTT.

The V and J genes are TRBV11-3 and TRBJ2-2; 12 bases align to TRBD1. The germline CDR1 and CDR2 sequences are SGHNT and YENEEA. The CDR3 sequence is 20 residues long. J gave up 0 bases and V 0 bases, and 8 bases lay outside the gene matches. CDR3 amino acids: CASSLEGTGGFWSNTGELFF. The DNA for the CDR3 is TGTGCCAGCAGCTTAGAAGGGACAGGGGGCTTTTGGTCGAACACCGGGGAGCTGTTTTTT.

V and J are TRBV7-3 and TRBJ1-2; D not certain. CDR3 length: 13 residues. The germline CDR1 and CDR2 sequences are SGHTA and FQGTGA. The V end lost 1 base, the J end lost 8 bases, and 11 bases lay between the germline ends. As DNA, the CDR3 is TGTGCCAGCAGCTTAAACGGGATTGAAGGCTACACCTTC. Its protein product is CASSLNGIEGYTF. Supplemented by reference TRBV7-3 and TRBJ1-2, the full variable domain reads GAGVSQTPSNKVTEKGKYVELRCDPISGHTALYWYRQSLGQGPEFLIYFQGTGAADDSGLPNDRFFAVRPEGSVSTLKIQRTERGDSAVYLCASSLNGIEGYTFGSGTRLTVV.

The genes are TRBV18 and TRBJ2-1; TRBD2 aligns across 15 bases. Germline trimming cut 3 bases from V and 1 base from J; bases unmatched to any gene: 4. The CDR3 covers 18 residues. Germline V lookup: CDR1 KGHSH, CDR2 LQKENI. In nucleotides, the CDR3 is TGTGCCAGCTCACCCGCGGGACTAGCGGGAGGATCCTACAATGAGCAGTTCTTC. This sequence encodes CASSPAGLAGGSYNEQFF. Filled out from reference TRBV18 and TRBJ2-1, the complete variable domain reads NAGVMQNPRHLVRRRGQEARLRCSPMKGHSHVYWYRQLPEEGLKFMVYLQKENIIDESGMPKERFSAEFPKEGPSILRIQQVVRGDSAAYFCASSPAGLAGGSYNEQFFGPGTRLTVL.

The chain links TRBV25-1 to TRBJ2-1, with 11 bases fitting TRBD2. Germline loops: CDR1 MGHDK, CDR2 SYGVNS. Trimming at V came to 7 bases and at J to 3 bases, leaving 8 bases not matched to a gene. This CDR3 is 16 amino acids long. The CDR3 is CASKSGLAGIYNEQFF. CDR3 nucleotide sequence: TGTGCCAGCAAATCAGGACTAGCGGGTATCTACAATGAGCAGTTCTTC. Looking up the rest from reference TRBV25-1 and TRBJ2-1 gives the full variable domain: EADIYQTPRYLVIGTGKKITLECSQTMGHDKMYWYQQDPGMELHLIHYSYGVNSTEKGDLSSESTVSRIRTEHFPLTLESARPSHTSQYLCASKSGLAGIYNEQFFGPGTRLTVL.

J is TRBJ2-4 and V is TRBV2; D is perhaps TRBD2 (6 bases). With 6 bases removed from V and 8 bases from J, the gap between germline ends came to 20 bases. Germline V gene lookup returns CDR1 SNHLY and CDR2 FYNNEI. This CDR3 spans 15 amino acids. The CDR3 reads CASSPPRVEGYIQYF. The CDR3 bases are TGTGCCAGCAGCCCTCCTCGGGTGGAGGGGTACATTCAGTACTTC. Complete variable domain (other parts from reference TRBV2 and TRBJ2-4): EPEVTQTPSHQVTQMGQEVILRCVPISNHLYFYWYRQILGQKVEFLVSFYNNEISEKSEIFDDQFSVERPDGSNFTLKIRSTKLEDSAMYFCASSPPRVEGYIQYFGAGTRLSVL.

The DNA of the CDR3 is TGTGCCAGCAGCCCCGGACAGGGCAGCCACGTTCAGGGGGATACGCAGTATTTT. Protein product: CASSPGQGSHVQGDTQYF. The chain combines TRBV7-2 with TRBJ2-3; TRBD1 agrees at 8 bases. The CDR3 loop spans 18 amino acids. V gave up 5 bases and J gave up 6 bases; unmatched junction bases: 19. Germline V CDR1 and CDR2: SGHTA, FQGNSA. Full variable domain (remainder filled in from reference TRBV7-2 and TRBJ2-3): GAGVSQSPSNKVTEKGKDVELRCDPISGHTALYWYRQSLGQGLEFLIYFQGNSAPDKSGLPSDRFSAERTGGSVSTLTIQRTQQEDSAVYLCASSPGQGSHVQGDTQYFGPGTRLTVL.

The rearrangement uses TRBV7-2 and TRBJ2-5, with 7 bases aligning to TRBD2. Per germline, CDR1 SGHTA and CDR2 FQGNSA. The CDR3 runs 16 residues. The V segment lost 1 base and the J segment 2 bases; nucleotides outside the gene matches: 7. CDR3 residues: CASSLGTSSGQETQYF. The CDR3, as DNA: TGTGCCAGCAGCTTAGGGACTTCTAGCGGACAAGAGACCCAGTACTTC.

V usage is TRBV6-5 and J usage is TRBJ2-7; TRBD1 matches 7 bases. This CDR3 is built from 15 residues. V was clipped by 2 bases and J by 3 bases; unmatched bases: 7. Germline-derived CDR1 and CDR2 are MNHEY and SVGAGI. CDR3 sequence (DNA): TGTGCCAGCAGTTACGCCCGACAGGGTGTCTACGAGCAGTACTTC. Protein sequence: CASSYARQGVYEQYF.

This clone was seen only once. The rearrangement joins TRBV5-4 to TRBJ2-7; 10 nucleotides align to TRBD2. CDR3 length equals 16 residues. J gave up 4 bases and V 2 bases, and 9 bases lay outside the gene matches. Germline CDR1 and CDR2: SGHNT and YYREEE (reference sequence). The CDR3 sequence is CASSFLAGEVGYEQYF. The CDR3 bases are TGTGCCAGCAGCTTCCTAGCGGGAGAGGTGGGTTACGAGCAGTACTTC.

The rearrangement uses TRBV12-3 or TRBV12-4 and TRBJ2-7; 12 bases agree with TRBD2. V lost 9 bases and J lost 2; bases outside the gene matches: 2. This CDR3 is built from 13 residues. This chain's CDR3 is CASRTSGTYEQYF. The CDR3 DNA reads TGTGCCAGTAGGACTAGCGGGACCTACGAGCAGTACTTC.

This sequence joins TRBV5-3 and TRBJ2-1; 8 bases align to TRBD1. TRBV5-3 is filed as an ORF, its function uncertain. CDR3 length: 13 residues. The junction had 5 bases not matched to a gene; V was cut back by 6 bases and J by 6 bases. CDR3 region: CARTSDRGNEQFF. CDR3 DNA: TGTGCCAGAACGAGCGACAGGGGCAATGAGCAGTTCTTC.

The chain is built from TRBV28 and TRBJ2-7; 13 nucleotides match TRBD2. CDR3 length: 16 amino acids. Germline loops: CDR1 MDHEN, CDR2 SYDVKM. Trimming at V came to 2 bases and at J to 2 bases, leaving 3 bases not matched to a gene. Here the CDR3 DNA reads TGTGCCAGCAGTTTACCGGGACTAGCGGGAACCTACGAGCAGTACTTC. Translating gives CASSLPGLAGTYEQYF. The entire variable domain, with the rest obtained from reference TRBV28 and TRBJ2-7, is as follows: DVKVTQSSRYLVKRTGEKVFLECVQDMDHENMFWYRQDPGLGLRLIYFSYDVKMKEKGDIPEGYSVSREKKERFSLILESASTNQTSMYLCASSLPGLAGTYEQYFGPGTRLTVT.

This chain joins TRBV28 and TRBJ1-6; 7 nucleotides match TRBD1. Germline V gives CDR1 MDHEN, CDR2 SYDVKM. Trimming cost V 2 bases and J 16 bases; bases outside gene matches: 5. This CDR3 has 12 amino acids. The CDR3, as DNA: TGTGCCAGCAGTTTACCGGGACAGCCGCTCCACTTT. This translates into CASSLPGQPLHF.

The chain has TRBV9 and TRBJ2-5; 7 bases line up with TRBD1. Trimming cost V 0 bases and J 5 bases; bases outside gene matches: 4. Per the germline V gene, CDR1 is SGDLS and CDR2 is YYNGEE. There are 14 residues in the CDR3. CDR3 DNA sequence: TGTGCCAGCAGCGTAGAAGGGGGCGCGGAGACCCAGTACTTC. It codes for CASSVEGGAETQYF.

This chain connects TRBV28 to TRBJ2-4; possible D gene TRBD2, 6 bases. Germline loops: CDR1 MDHEN, CDR2 SYDVKM. Trimming left V 0 bases short and J 2 bases short, with 8 bases between. This CDR3 comprises 15 residues. The CDR3 DNA follows: TGTGCCAGCAGTTTATGGGGGGGTACCAAAAACATTCAGTACTTC. As protein: CASSLWGGTKNIQYF.